One and the same sample provided the 15 T cell receptor beta chains below, sequenced in a study of T-cell memory formation after mild COVID-19. TCRdb re-called the 5' RACE reads through MiXCR, storing one row per CDR3 protein. This repertoire shows some 450,000 distinct CDR3 sequences, about 19% found once; its top ten account for more than 8%. The source material was PBMCs or a T cell subset sorted from them (not recorded which). The receptor source for this set is an adult woman who had mild COVID-19 (a few samples of this study predate the infection). Cell type and time point are not known.

The rearrangement links TRBV6-1 to TRBJ1-6, with 11 nucleotides matching TRBD1. Germline assignment: CDR1 MNHNS and CDR2 SASEGT. The V and J ends lost 4 bases and 14 bases, in that order; junction bases with no gene match: 16. CDR3 length: 17 amino acids. This chain's CDR3 is CASSAYKGGQGARSLHF. The CDR3 DNA reads as TGTGCCAGCAGTGCATATAAGGGTGGACAGGGGGCACGGTCCCTCCACTTT.

This clonotype was found many times. This chain connects TRBV6-1 to TRBJ2-3, with 12 bases lining up with TRBD2. V trimming: 10 bases; J trimming: 4 bases; junction bases outside the gene matches: 15. Germline assignment: CDR1 MNHNS and CDR2 SASEGT. CDR3 size: 17 residues. The CDR3 DNA is TGTGCCACCTCCCCTCTGCTAGCGGGGGGGCCTTCAGATACGCAGTATTTT. Protein: CATSPLLAGGPSDTQYF.

In this sample, this clonotype turned up a few times. The chain uses TRBV7-9 and TRBJ2-5; 11 bases are a match to TRBD2. The CDR3 extends over 16 amino acids. With V trimmed by 5 bases and J by 4 bases, 9 bases remained unmatched. Germline loops: CDR1 SEHNR, CDR2 FQNEAQ (reference sequence). CDR3 sequence reads: CASSVGTSGPPETQYF. In DNA form, the CDR3 reads TGTGCCAGCAGCGTAGGGACTAGCGGACCCCCAGAGACCCAGTACTTC.

This chain links TRBV18 with TRBJ2-3, with D uncertain. V was shortened by 2 bases and J by 0 bases, with 6 bases between the two germline ends. The CDR3 loop spans 14 amino acids. The germline V gene encodes CDR1 KGHSH and CDR2 LQKENI. CDR3 amino acids: CASSPSRSTDTQYF. The DNA of the CDR3 is TGTGCCAGCTCACCAAGCAGGAGCACAGATACGCAGTATTTT.

In its sample, this clonotype was seen once. The V gene is TRBV18, the J gene TRBJ2-7, with a tentative D call TRBD1 (5 bases). The CDR3 loop spans 16 amino acids. Per germline, CDR1 KGHSH and CDR2 LQKENI. Trimming took off 3 bases at V and 2 bases at J, with 17 bases between the two ends. The CDR3: CASSPTSSGRTYEQYF. As DNA, the CDR3 is TGTGCCAGCTCACCGACCAGTTCAGGGCGGACCTACGAGCAGTACTTC.

This clonotype was recorded at least ten times. The rearrangement joins TRBV7-9 to TRBJ2-1, with 8 positions matching TRBD2. V shed 8 bases and J 7 bases; nucleotides not matched to a gene: 7. CDR3 length: 13 amino acids. The germline V gene encodes CDR1 SEHNR and CDR2 FQNEAQ (reference sequence). The CDR3 coding sequence is TGTGCCAGCGGGCGGGAGGAGCGGAATGAGCAGTTCTTC. Amino acids: CASGREERNEQFF.

A few counts support this clonotype. The rearrangement links TRBV6-6 to TRBJ2-5, with 7 bases lining up with TRBD2. Germline V gives CDR1 MNHNY, CDR2 SVGAGI (reference sequence). The length of the CDR3 is 16 residues. Trimming at V came to 5 bases and at J to 0 bases, leaving 9 bases not matched to a gene. CDR3 protein: CASSIRLAVYQETQYF. In DNA, the CDR3 is TGTGCCAGCAGTATACGACTAGCCGTTTACCAAGAGACCCAGTACTTC.

The chain carries TRBV4-2 and TRBJ2-3; D gene uncertain. This CDR3 has 16 residues. The V gene lost 3 bases and the J gene lost 0 bases, with 13 bases spanning the gap. Germline V gene sequence: CDR1 LGHNA, CDR2 YNFKEQ. The CDR3 loop is CASSHSQRPSTDTQYF. In DNA form, the CDR3 reads TGTGCCAGCAGCCATTCCCAGCGCCCTAGCACAGATACGCAGTATTTT.

J is TRBJ2-5 and V is TRBV30; 10 bases map to TRBD1. There are 15 residues in the CDR3. CDR1 GTSNPN and CDR2 SVGIG come from the germline V gene (reference sequence). Germline trimming cut 0 bases from V and 5 bases from J; bases unmatched to any gene: 6. For the CDR3, the DNA is TGTGCCTGGAGTGTGGGGACAGGGGCTTTGGAGACCCAGTACTTC. Translation: CAWSVGTGALETQYF.

The gene calls are TRBV20-1 and TRBJ2-1; D call uncertain. Trimming removed 0 bases from V and 4 bases from J, with 7 bases in between. This CDR3 contains 13 residues. The V gene's germline CDR1 is DFQATT and CDR2 SNEGSKA (reference sequence). The CDR3 sequence: CSARDQLYNEQFF. The CDR3 DNA is TGCAGTGCTAGAGATCAACTATACAATGAGCAGTTCTTC.

In its sample, this clonotype was seen a few times. The chain joins TRBV5-1 to TRBJ2-7; D not certain. V lost 4 bases and J lost 3, with 14 bases in between. This CDR3 comprises 14 residues. CDR1 SGHRS and CDR2 YFSETQ come from the germline V gene. In nucleotides, the CDR3 is TGCGCCAGCAGCCCACGAGGATCATTCTACGAGCAGTACTTC. Translation: CASSPRGSFYEQYF.

This chain joins TRBV2 and TRBJ1-6; D is undetermined. This CDR3 is built from 14 residues. Deletions cut 4 bases from V and 10 bases from J, with 14 bases between. The germline CDR1 and CDR2 sequences are SNHLY and FYNNEI. CDR3 sequence reads: CASSAGVIGSPLHF. The CDR3 region has the DNA TGTGCCAGCAGTGCCGGGGTTATCGGCTCACCCCTCCACTTT.

The chain is built from TRBV9 and TRBJ2-1; D possibly matches TRBD1 or TRBD2 (6 bases each). Germline lookup yields CDR1 SGDLS and CDR2 YYNGEE. This CDR3 contains 16 residues. The V end was cut by 2 bases, the J end by 0 bases, with 12 bases between. This chain's CDR3 is CASSVGGQVSYNEQFF. In DNA form, the CDR3 reads TGTGCCAGCAGCGTGGGGGGCCAAGTCTCCTACAATGAGCAGTTCTTC.

The J gene is TRBJ1-3, the V gene TRBV12-3 or TRBV12-4; 8 bases align to TRBD1. Trimming removed 5 bases from V and 4 bases from J; junction bases left unmatched: 7. This CDR3 comprises 15 residues. The CDR3 nucleotides read TGTGCCAGCAGTCCAACCGGGACAGGCGGAAACACCATATATTTT. Translation: CASSPTGTGGNTIYF.

The genes are TRBV27 and TRBJ2-5; 9 nucleotides line up with TRBD2. The germline V gene has CDR1 MNHEY and CDR2 SMNVEV (reference sequence). The CDR3 runs 16 residues. Trimming cost V 11 bases and J 1 base; bases outside gene matches: 14. The CDR3 sequence: CALLGRLAGIQETQYF. The CDR3 region has the DNA TGTGCCCTACTTGGTAGGCTAGCGGGAATCCAAGAGACCCAGTACTTC.